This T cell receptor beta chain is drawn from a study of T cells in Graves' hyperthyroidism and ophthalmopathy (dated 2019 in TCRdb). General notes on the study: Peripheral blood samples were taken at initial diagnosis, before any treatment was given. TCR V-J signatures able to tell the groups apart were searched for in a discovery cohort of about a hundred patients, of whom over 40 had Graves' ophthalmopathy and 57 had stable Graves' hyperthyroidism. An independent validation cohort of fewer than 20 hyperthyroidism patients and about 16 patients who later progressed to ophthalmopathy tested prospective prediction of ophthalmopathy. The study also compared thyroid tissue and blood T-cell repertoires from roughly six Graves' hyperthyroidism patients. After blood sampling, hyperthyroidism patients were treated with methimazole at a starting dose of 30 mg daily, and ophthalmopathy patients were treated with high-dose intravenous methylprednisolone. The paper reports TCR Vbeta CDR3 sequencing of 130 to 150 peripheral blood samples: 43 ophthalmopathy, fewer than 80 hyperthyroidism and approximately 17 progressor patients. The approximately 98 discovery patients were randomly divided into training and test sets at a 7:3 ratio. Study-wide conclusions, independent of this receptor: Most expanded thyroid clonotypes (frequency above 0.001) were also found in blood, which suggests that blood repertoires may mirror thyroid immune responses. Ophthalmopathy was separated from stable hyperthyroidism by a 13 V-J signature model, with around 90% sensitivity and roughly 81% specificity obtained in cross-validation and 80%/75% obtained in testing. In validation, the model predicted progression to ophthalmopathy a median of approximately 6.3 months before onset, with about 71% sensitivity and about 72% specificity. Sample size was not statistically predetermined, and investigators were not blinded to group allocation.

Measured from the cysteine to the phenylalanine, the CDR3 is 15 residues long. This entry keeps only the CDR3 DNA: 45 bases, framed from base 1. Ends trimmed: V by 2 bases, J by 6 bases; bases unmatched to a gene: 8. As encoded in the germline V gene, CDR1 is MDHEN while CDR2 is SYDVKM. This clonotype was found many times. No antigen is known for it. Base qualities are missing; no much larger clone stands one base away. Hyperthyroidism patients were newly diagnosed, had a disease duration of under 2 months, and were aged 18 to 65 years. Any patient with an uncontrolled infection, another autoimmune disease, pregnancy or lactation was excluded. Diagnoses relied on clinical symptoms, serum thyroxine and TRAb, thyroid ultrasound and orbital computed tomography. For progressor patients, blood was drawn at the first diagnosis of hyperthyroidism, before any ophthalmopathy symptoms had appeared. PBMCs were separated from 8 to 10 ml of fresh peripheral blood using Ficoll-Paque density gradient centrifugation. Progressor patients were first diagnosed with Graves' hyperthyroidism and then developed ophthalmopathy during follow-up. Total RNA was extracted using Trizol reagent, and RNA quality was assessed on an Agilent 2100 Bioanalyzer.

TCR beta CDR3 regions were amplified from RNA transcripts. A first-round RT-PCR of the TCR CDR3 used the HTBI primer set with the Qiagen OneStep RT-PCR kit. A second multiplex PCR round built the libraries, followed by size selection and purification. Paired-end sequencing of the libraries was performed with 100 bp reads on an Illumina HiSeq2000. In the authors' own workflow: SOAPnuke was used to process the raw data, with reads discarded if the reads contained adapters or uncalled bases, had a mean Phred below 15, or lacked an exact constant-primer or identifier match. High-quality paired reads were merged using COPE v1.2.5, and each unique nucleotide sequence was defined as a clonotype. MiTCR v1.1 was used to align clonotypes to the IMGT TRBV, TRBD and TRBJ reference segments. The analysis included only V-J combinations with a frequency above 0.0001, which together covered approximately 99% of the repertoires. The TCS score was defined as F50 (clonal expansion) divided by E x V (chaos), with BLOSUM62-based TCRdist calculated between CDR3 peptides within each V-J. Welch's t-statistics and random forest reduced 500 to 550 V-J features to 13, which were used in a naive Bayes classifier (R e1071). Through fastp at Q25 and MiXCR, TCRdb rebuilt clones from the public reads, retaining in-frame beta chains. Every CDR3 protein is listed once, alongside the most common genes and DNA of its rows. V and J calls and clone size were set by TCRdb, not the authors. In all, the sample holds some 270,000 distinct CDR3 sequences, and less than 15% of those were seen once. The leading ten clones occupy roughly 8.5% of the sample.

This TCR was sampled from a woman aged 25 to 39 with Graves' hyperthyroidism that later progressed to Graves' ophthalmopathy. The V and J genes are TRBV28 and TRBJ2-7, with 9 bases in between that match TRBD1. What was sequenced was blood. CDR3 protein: CASSLGGTGKGEQYF. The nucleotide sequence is TGTGCCAGCAGTTTAGGCGGGACAGGGAAGGGCGAGCAGTACTTC.